These 9 T cell receptor beta chains share one sample of origin, sequenced in a study of cytomegalovirus exposure and HLA in healthy donors. This table comes from immunoSEQ multiplex PCR, and its TCRdb copy is limited to in-frame clones, with some not included. The sample consists of 200,000 or so clones, around four fifths of them appearing once. Sequenced: PBMCs. The receptors originated from a man aged 18 to 30 in good health and CMV-seropositive.

The J gene is TRBJ2-3, the V gene TRBV2; D possibly corresponds to TRBD2 (5 bases). CDR1 and CDR2 (germline): SNHLY, FYNNEI. The CDR3 loop spans 15 amino acids. Trimming took off 2 bases at V and 0 bases at J, with 9 bases between the two ends. The CDR3 nucleotides are TGTGCCAGCAGTGAAAGTCGGACTAGCACAGATACGCAGTATTTT. Amino acid sequence: CASSESRTSTDTQYF.

J is TRBJ2-7 and V is TRBV18; unclear D gene. The CDR3 spans 13 residues. V was clipped by 6 bases and J by 4 bases, with 13 bases between them. CDR1 is KGHSH, CDR2 LQKENI, per germline. CDR3 nucleotides: TGTGCCAGCTCCCCCCAGCCCGGGTACGAGCAGTACTTC. Translated, it gives CASSPQPGYEQYF. The whole variable domain, filled in from reference TRBV18 and TRBJ2-7, reads NAGVMQNPRHLVRRRGQEARLRCSPMKGHSHVYWYRQLPEEGLKFMVYLQKENIIDESGMPKERFSAEFPKEGPSILRIQQVVRGDSAAYFCASSPQPGYEQYFGPGTRLTVT.

The gene calls are TRBV5-1 and TRBJ2-7; 10 nucleotides agree with TRBD2. CDR1 is SGHRS and CDR2 is YFSETQ in the germline V gene. The length of the CDR3 is 17 residues. The trim removed 4 bases at V and 5 bases at J, leaving 15 bases unmatched. Written as DNA, the CDR3 is TGCGCCAGCAGCCCCGGGACTAGCGCTCGGGGGTCGGACGAGCAGTACTTC. Translation: CASSPGTSARGSDEQYF. The variable domain in full, with the rest retrieved from reference TRBV5-1 and TRBJ2-7, is KAGVTQTPRYLIKTRGQQVTLSCSPISGHRSVSWYQQTPGQGLQFLFEYFSETQRNKGNFPGRFSGRQFSNSRSEMNVSTLELGDSALYLCASSPGTSARGSDEQYFGPGTRLTVT.

The chain couples TRBV19 to TRBJ2-2; 7 nucleotides agree with TRBD1. V shed 6 bases, J shed 11 bases, and the junction held 6 bases outside the gene matches. Looked up from germline, CDR1 is LNHDA and CDR2 is SQIVND (reference sequence). CDR3 length equals 12 residues. Here the CDR3 DNA reads TGTGCCAGTAGAAAGACAGGGACCGAGCTGTTTTTT. This encodes CASRKTGTELFF.

About this clone itself: Other nucleotide sequences from this sample produce the same CDR3. The CDR3 protein is CASRGGNQPQHF. The CDR3 DNA follows: TGTGCCAGCCGAGGGGGTAATCAGCCCCAGCATTTT. J is TRBJ1-5 and V is TRBV28; weak D call: TRBD1 (6 bases). CDR3 length: 12 residues. V was shortened by 8 bases and J by 4 bases, with 9 bases between the two germline ends. The germline CDR1 and CDR2 sequences are MDHEN and SYDVKM.

The gene calls are TRBV18 and TRBJ2-6, with 12 positions matching TRBD2. V gave up 3 bases and J gave up 1 base; unmatched junction bases: 1. Germline-derived CDR1 and CDR2 are KGHSH and LQKENI. The CDR3 loop spans 17 amino acids. The CDR3: CASSPGLAGSGANVLTF. DNA of the CDR3: TGTGCCAGCTCACCTGGACTAGCGGGATCTGGGGCCAACGTCCTGACTTTC.

CDR3 nucleotide sequence: TGTGCCAGCAGGCCCGAGGGCGTACCATCCTACAATGAGCAGTTCTTC. Its protein product is CASRPEGVPSYNEQFF. This chain uses TRBV28 with TRBJ2-1; tentatively, D is TRBD2 (5 bases). CDR1 and CDR2 from the germline V gene are MDHEN and SYDVKM. There are 16 residues in the CDR3. Trimming took off 6 bases at V and 1 base at J, with 16 bases between the two ends.

The chain links TRBV5-1 to TRBJ2-3; D is perhaps TRBD2 (6 bases). CDR1 and CDR2 from the germline V gene are SGHRS and YFSETQ. This CDR3 contains 16 residues. The V and J ends lost 0 bases and 2 bases respectively, with 13 bases between them. The chain's CDR3 is CASSLAGTFYTDTQYF. CDR3 nucleotide sequence: TGCGCCAGCAGCTTGGCAGGGACTTTCTACACAGATACGCAGTATTTT.

This rearrangement joins TRBV11-3 to TRBJ2-1; D is perhaps TRBD2 (6 bases). Looked up from germline, CDR1 is SGHNT and CDR2 is YENEEA. The CDR3 is 17 residues long. V gave up 3 bases and J gave up 8 bases, with 23 bases separating them. In DNA, the CDR3 is TGTGCCAGCAGCTTTTCTACGCGGACTACCGGGTGGCATGAGCAGTTCTTC. It translates to CASSFSTRTTGWHEQFF. Full variable domain (rest looked up from reference TRBV11-3 and TRBJ2-1): EAGVVQSPRYKIIEKKQPVAFWCNPISGHNTLYWYLQNLGQGPELLIRYENEEAVDDSQLPKDRFSAERLKGVDSTLKIQPAELGDSAVYLCASSFSTRTTGWHEQFFGPGTRLTVL.